This passage covers 20 T cell receptor beta chains from one sample sequenced in a study of blood T cell repertoires in COVID-19. Sequenced by immunoSEQ multiplex PCR; TCRdb stores in-frame clones only, minus some. The sample has over 200,000 clones; around 87% are singletons. The sequencing sample was made of peripheral blood. The receptors come from a woman aged 45-59 years with acute or convalescent COVID-19.

The V call is TRBV9, the J call TRBJ1-2, with no clear D. The length of the CDR3 is 15 residues. Between the trimmed V and J ends, which lost 0 bases and 1 base, there was a span of 10 bases. Per germline, CDR1 SGDLS and CDR2 YYNGEE. This CDR3 reads CASSVGAPGNYGYTF. Here the CDR3 DNA reads TGTGCCAGCAGCGTAGGGGCCCCAGGTAACTATGGCTACACCTTC.

The chain recombines TRBV9 with TRBJ2-7, with D perhaps TRBD2 (7 bases). Germline CDR1 SGDLS, CDR2 YYNGEE. This CDR3 region has 16 residues. Deletions cut 4 bases from V and 4 bases from J, with 21 bases between. The CDR3 protein is CASSKFGGRGTYEQYF. In DNA form, the CDR3 reads TGTGCCAGCAGCAAGTTCGGGGGGCGAGGGACTTACGAGCAGTACTTC.

The CDR3 DNA sequence: TGCACCAGCAGCCAAGATCGGGGTAGCGGGATGGCCGGGGAGCTGTTTTTT. Translated, it gives CTSSQDRGSGMAGELFF. J is TRBJ2-2 and V is TRBV1; no check of the table's D call, TRBD2, against the DNA was made. TRBV1 is listed as a pseudogene. The CDR3 has 17 residues.

The gene calls are TRBV5-4 and TRBJ2-7; D might be TRBD1 (5 bases). CDR1 and CDR2 (germline): SGHNT, YYREEE (reference sequence). This CDR3 has 14 residues. V lost 2 bases and J lost 2, with 11 bases in between. CDR3 sequence reads: CASSLSDSTYEQYF. Here the CDR3 DNA reads TGTGCCAGCAGCTTATCCGACAGCACCTACGAGCAGTACTTC.

Remarks on this clone: Other nucleotide sequences from this sample produce the same CDR3. This rearrangement joins TRBV9 to TRBJ2-1; 10 nucleotides match TRBD2. This CDR3 is built from 14 residues. Germline V gives CDR1 SGDLS, CDR2 YYNGEE. With V trimmed by 3 bases and J by 5 bases, 2 bases remained unmatched. The CDR3 nucleotides read TGTGCCAGCAGCGGGACTAGCGGCCACAATGAGCAGTTCTTC. Amino acid sequence: CASSGTSGHNEQFF.

CDR3 nucleotide sequence: TGTGCCACCAGTGATTCCTTCGCCAGGACTCTAGAGACCCAGTACTTC. Protein: CATSDSFARTLETQYF. V usage is TRBV24-1 and J usage is TRBJ2-5, with D possibly matching TRBD2 (5 bases). This CDR3 has 16 residues. V was shortened by 2 bases and J by 4 bases, with 16 bases between the two germline ends. Germline V lookup: CDR1 KGHDR, CDR2 SFDVKD.

The chain joins TRBV18 to TRBJ2-3; D may be TRBD2 (5 bases). Germline values: CDR1 KGHSH, CDR2 LQKENI. V lost 8 bases, J lost 1 base, and 13 bases lay in between. The CDR3 is 14 amino acids. Here the CDR3 reads CASTAGVGTDTQYF. The DNA of the CDR3 is TGTGCCAGCACCGCGGGCGTGGGCACAGATACGCAGTATTTT.

This chain uses TRBV5-4 with TRBJ2-2, with 10 bases identical to TRBD2. CDR3 length equals 17 residues. Germline V gives CDR1 SGHNT, CDR2 YYREEE (reference sequence). The ends lost 4 bases at V and 3 bases at J; junction bases unmatched: 9. The CDR3 sequence is CASSPGPSGSDTGELFF. As DNA, the CDR3 is TGTGCCAGCAGCCCCGGTCCTAGCGGGAGCGACACCGGGGAGCTGTTTTTT.

The rearrangement joins TRBV5-1 to TRBJ2-1; no reliable D call. This CDR3 contains 15 residues. V was trimmed by 5 bases and J by 4 bases, leaving 16 bases between them. CDR1 and CDR2 (germline): SGHRS, YFSETQ. CDR3 region: CASRAAPMSYNEQFF. The CDR3 nucleotides are TGCGCCAGCAGGGCCGCCCCAATGTCTTACAATGAGCAGTTCTTC. Full variable domain (outside the CDR3, taken from reference TRBV5-1 and TRBJ2-1): KAGVTQTPRYLIKTRGQQVTLSCSPISGHRSVSWYQQTPGQGLQFLFEYFSETQRNKGNFPGRFSGRQFSNSRSEMNVSTLELGDSALYLCASRAAPMSYNEQFFGPGTRLTVL.

The chain joins TRBV2 to TRBJ2-3, with TRBD1 matching over 7 bases. The CDR3 loop spans 13 amino acids. Trimming took 6 bases from V and 4 from J; bases not matched to a gene: 4. Looked up from germline, CDR1 is SNHLY and CDR2 is FYNNEI. The chain's CDR3 is CASRTGWADTQYF. The CDR3, as DNA: TGTGCCAGCAGGACAGGGTGGGCAGATACGCAGTATTTT.

V gene TRBV30 combines with J gene TRBJ2-5; 12 bases fit TRBD2. This CDR3 is 14 amino acids long. Germline loops: CDR1 GTSNPN, CDR2 SVGIG (reference sequence). V dropped 2 bases and J dropped 2; count of bases not matched to a gene: 0. CDR3 sequence: CAWSLAGGQETQYF. The CDR3 nucleotides read TGTGCCTGGAGTCTAGCGGGAGGGCAAGAGACCCAGTACTTC.

The CDR3 nucleotides are TGCAGCGCAACAAGACAGGGTGAAGGCTACACCTTC. It encodes CSATRQGEGYTF. The gene calls are TRBV29-1 and TRBJ1-2, with 7 bases that match TRBD1. CDR1 and CDR2 (germline): SQVTM, ANQGSEA. With 7 bases clipped from V and 8 bases from J, the junction kept 10 bases outside the gene matches. This CDR3 region has 12 residues.

Comments on this clone: Additional DNA sequences in this sample encode the identical CDR3. The V call is TRBV28, the J call TRBJ2-6, with D perhaps TRBD1 (5 bases). Per the germline V gene, CDR1 is MDHEN and CDR2 is SYDVKM. The V end was cut by 6 bases, the J end by 1 base, with 10 bases between. The CDR3 length is 15 residues. The CDR3 protein is CASSPDSSGANVLTF. CDR3 DNA: TGTGCCAGCAGCCCCGACAGTTCTGGGGCCAACGTCCTGACTTTC. The variable domain in full, completed from reference TRBV28 and TRBJ2-6, reads DVKVTQSSRYLVKRTGEKVFLECVQDMDHENMFWYRQDPGLGLRLIYFSYDVKMKEKGDIPEGYSVSREKKERFSLILESASTNQTSMYLCASSPDSSGANVLTFGAGSRLTVL.

This clone was found once. This specimen includes other DNA sequences encoding the same CDR3. The chain couples TRBV28 to TRBJ1-2; perhaps TRBD1 as D (5 bases). V was pared by 3 bases and J by 2 bases, with 7 bases between. This CDR3 region has 13 residues. Germline CDR1 and CDR2: MDHEN and SYDVKM. CDR3 coding DNA: TGTGCCAGCAGTTTGGCAGGGAACTATGGCTACACCTTC. This encodes CASSLAGNYGYTF.

The chain employs TRBV30 and TRBJ1-2, with 7 positions matching TRBD1. The CDR3 is 14 amino acids. The germline gives CDR1 GTSNPN, CDR2 SVGIG (reference sequence). Trimming took 5 bases from V and 0 from J; bases not matched to a gene: 6. CDR3 amino acids: CAWAGGTANYGYTF. The CDR3 DNA is TGTGCCTGGGCTGGGGGGACAGCTAACTATGGCTACACCTTC.

The rearrangement links TRBV18 to TRBJ2-7; D is ambiguous. Trimming took off 0 bases at V and 3 bases at J, with 6 bases between the two ends. CDR1 and CDR2 from the germline V gene are KGHSH and LQKENI. This CDR3 region has 13 residues. CDR3 sequence reads: CASSPPVSYEQYF. CDR3 nucleotides: TGTGCCAGCTCACCACCAGTCAGCTACGAGCAGTACTTC.

The V call is TRBV18, the J call TRBJ1-1; no clear D. This CDR3 spans 13 amino acids. Between the trimmed V and J ends, which lost 3 bases and 3 bases, there was a span of 8 bases. From germline, CDR1 is KGHSH and CDR2 LQKENI. The CDR3: CASSPYEYTEAFF. CDR3 DNA: TGTGCCAGCTCACCTTACGAGTACACTGAAGCTTTCTTT.

The rearrangement links TRBV6-2 or TRBV6-3 to TRBJ2-2; 7 bases line up with TRBD1. Germline V CDR1 and CDR2: MNHEY, SVGEGT. There are 15 residues in the CDR3. V trimming: 5 bases; J trimming: 7 bases; junction bases outside the gene matches: 10. The CDR3 coding sequence is TGTGCCAGCAGTAAGAGGGGGCGCTCGGGCGGGGAGCTGTTTTTT. Residues: CASSKRGRSGGELFF.

In its sample, this clone was seen a few times. The CDR3 here is CASSSPGTGDGKLFF. CDR3 coding DNA: TGTGCCAGCAGTTCCCCCGGGACAGGGGATGGAAAACTGTTTTTT. The chain combines TRBV28 with TRBJ1-4, with 10 bases lining up with TRBD1. This CDR3 has 15 residues. The V and J ends lost 4 bases and 10 bases, in that order; junction bases with no gene match: 9. Per germline, CDR1 MDHEN and CDR2 SYDVKM.

This chain connects TRBV7-2 to TRBJ2-5, with 13 bases identical to TRBD2. Per the germline V gene, CDR1 is SGHTA and CDR2 is FQGNSA. V shed 4 bases and J 5 bases; nucleotides not matched to a gene: 4. The CDR3 sequence is 15 residues long. The CDR3 is CASSSGLAGEETQYF. The CDR3 region has the DNA TGTGCCAGCAGCTCTGGACTAGCGGGAGAGGAGACCCAGTACTTC.